A selection of T cell receptor beta chains follows, all from one sample in a study of T cell responses to AZD1222 COVID-19 vaccine. The assay was immunoSEQ multiplex PCR, and TCRdb's table has in-frame clones only and misses some. The table has tens of thousands of clones, 80% to 90% seen once. The source material was peripheral blood, sampled on day 0 of AZD1222 vaccination. These receptors originate from an adult in good health. Each CDR3 is given with its conserved first and last residue. Fields, in order: V gene, J gene, D gene, CDR3 protein. D genes are given only for firm matches.

>TRBV7-2|TRBJ1-3|.
CASSLTHPGTIYF
>TRBV5-8|TRBJ2-1|TRBD2
CASSPEGLAMNEQFF
>TRBV6-2/TRBV6-3|TRBJ2-7|TRBD2
CASSTGTSGSPRGEQYF
>TRBV7-9|TRBJ2-1|.
CASRLMRGEQFF
>TRBV30|TRBJ2-3|.
CAWSTAVSSSTDTQYF
>TRBV3-1/TRBV3-2|TRBJ1-4|.
CASKAGLTRREKLFF
>TRBV7-2|TRBJ2-7|TRBD2
CASSFERGAYEQYF
>TRBV27|TRBJ1-1|TRBD1
CASHGQGLTEAFF
>TRBV12-5|TRBJ2-7|TRBD2
CASVGSGRYEQYF
>TRBV5-6|TRBJ2-2|.
CASSPGQRGGELFF
>TRBV19|TRBJ1-2|.
CASSIRDKAVAYGYTF
>TRBV6-5|TRBJ2-4|.
CASSLRQTNIQYF
>TRBV27|TRBJ2-1|.
CASSPNAGLVWYNEQFF
>TRBV11-3|TRBJ1-1|.
CASSLMESEAFF
>TRBV14|TRBJ1-6|.
CASSHVPGQNNSPLHF
>TRBV19|TRBJ2-1|.
CASSIAVSSSSYNEQFF
>TRBV13|TRBJ2-7|TRBD2
CASSIGGLAGAEQYF
>TRBV10-3|TRBJ1-6|.
CAISESSSHLYSLHF
>TRBV6-6|TRBJ2-7|TRBD1
CASSRQGKSAIVGYEQYF
>TRBV2|TRBJ1-2|.
CASRSHEGQDYGYTF
>TRBV27|TRBJ2-7|TRBD2
CASSQRTSGGAYYATYEQYF
>TRBV11-2|TRBJ2-7|.
CASSLVGPAYEQYF
>TRBV13|TRBJ2-7|TRBD1
CASRLQGQGIYEQYF
>TRBV7-8|TRBJ1-5|.
CASSLAGWGQSNQPQHF
>TRBV7-8|TRBJ2-3|.
CASSLEGESTNTQYF
>TRBV11-3|TRBJ2-1|.
CASTALGAYNEQFF
>TRBV2|TRBJ1-5|.
CTSREANQPQHF
>TRBV6-5|TRBJ2-2|.
CASSLSGSGGGELFF
>TRBV24-1|TRBJ2-3|.
CATSDYPREPSSQYF
>TRBV5-5|TRBJ2-7|TRBD2
CASSPQGLVYEQYF
>TRBV27|TRBJ2-7|.
CASSSVPTYEQYF
>TRBV6-1|TRBJ2-3|TRBD2
CASSEVPAGGTDTQYF
>TRBV4-1|TRBJ2-7|.
CASSQQTGNYEQYF
>TRBV5-1|TRBJ2-1|TRBD2
CASSRDGRASDEQFF
>TRBV19|TRBJ2-1|.
CASSIDADSKFF
>TRBV7-3|TRBJ1-1|.
CASSEGPGRTEAFF
>TRBV19|TRBJ1-1|.
CASRGSMNTEAFF
>TRBV11-3|TRBJ2-7|TRBD1
CASSSGTGAVEQYF
>TRBV4-3|TRBJ2-1|TRBD2
CASSQGGLAGFNEQFF
>TRBV15|TRBJ1-5|.
CATSRDGPLGRQPQHF
>TRBV18|TRBJ2-3|.
CASSPPRGTDTQYF
>TRBV18|TRBJ2-7|TRBD2
CASSPRTSGFYEQYF
>TRBV29-1|TRBJ2-7|.
CSVEERGPTGTKSSYEQYF
>TRBV12-5|TRBJ2-7|TRBD2
CASVREGGVYEQYF
>TRBV7-2|TRBJ2-5|.
CASSLGGLLETQYF
>TRBV7-8|TRBJ2-5|.
CASSTRGRNQETQYF
>TRBV5-3|TRBJ2-3|TRBD2
CARSLGAGLGHTQYF
>TRBV3-1/TRBV3-2|TRBJ1-4|TRBD1
CASSQDPGTGDEKLFF
>TRBV5-5|TRBJ1-2|.
CASSLDGPYGYTF
>TRBV6-2/TRBV6-3|TRBJ1-2|.
CASSSGSSSNYGYTF
>TRBV7-9|TRBJ2-1|.
CASSLGANEQFF